A single sample is the source of the 24 T cell receptor beta chains below, sequenced in a study of CD8 T cells in cerebrospinal fluid in Alzheimer's disease. With the 10x single-cell sequencing reads reprocessed, TCRdb shows one record per CDR3 protein and no DNA. Its clone listing holds around 1,100 distinct CDR3 sequences. The source material was cerebrospinal fluid. Receptor source: a human donor in good health.

In terms of frequency, this clonotype is medium-sized. V and J are TRBV27 and TRBJ2-5; TCRdb lists TRBD1, though no DNA is available to test this call. Germline-derived CDR1 and CDR2 are MNHEY and SMNVEV (reference sequence). This CDR3 has 14 residues. CDR3 in amino acids: CASSQGTPPETQYF.

This clonotype is labeled large based on frequency. The chain carries TRBV6-5 and TRBJ2-7; the D gene TCRdb calls, TRBD2, cannot be checked with no DNA. Germline V CDR1 and CDR2: MNHEY, SVGAGI. This CDR3 has 12 residues. CDR3 loop: CASINIAGEQYF.

This clonotype is classed as medium-sized by frequency. The genes are TRBV6-5 and TRBJ2-4; TCRdb indicates TRBD1, and absent DNA this call remains unverified. Germline CDR1 MNHEY, CDR2 SVGAGI. The CDR3 has 14 residues. This CDR3 reads CASSYGGAKNIQYF.

Measured by frequency, this clonotype is large. The chain links TRBV5-5 to TRBJ2-7; there is no DNA to check the TCRdb D call of TRBD1. Looked up from germline, CDR1 is SGHKS and CDR2 is YYEKEE (reference sequence). The CDR3 contains 15 residues. This CDR3 is CASNPRGDRVGEQYF.

This clonotype registers medium-sized by frequency. This chain joins TRBV4-1 and TRBJ2-7; TCRdb's D call of TRBD1 is untestable without DNA. CDR3 length equals 15 residues. Germline V gene sequence: CDR1 MGHRA, CDR2 YSYEKL. CDR3 protein: CASSQAGTDSYEQYF.

V usage is TRBV9 and J usage is TRBJ2-1. The CDR3 has 15 amino acids. In germline, CDR1 is SGDLS, CDR2 YYNGEE. The CDR3 spells CASSVEDSSYNEQFF.

By frequency, this clonotype registers medium-sized (0.01 to 0.1%). The chain uses TRBV20-1 and TRBJ1-5. This CDR3 comprises 11 residues. Germline V gene lookup returns CDR1 DFQATT and CDR2 SNEGSKA (reference sequence). CDR3 amino acids: CSARGFQPQHF.

This clonotype counts as medium-sized (0.01 to 0.1%) by frequency. The chain couples TRBV6-2 or TRBV6-3 to TRBJ1-1. This CDR3 is 14 amino acids long. Germline assignment: CDR1 MNHEY and CDR2 SVGEGT. The CDR3 region is CASSGLEGDTEAFF.

This clonotype ranks as medium-sized in terms of frequency. The chain is built from TRBV9 and TRBJ2-5. Germline V CDR1 and CDR2: SGDLS, YYNGEE. The CDR3 runs to 13 residues. The CDR3 loop is CASSVDNQETQYF.

According to its frequency, this clonotype is medium-sized. V is TRBV7-9 and J is TRBJ2-5. The V gene's germline CDR1 is SEHNR and CDR2 FQNEAQ (reference sequence). The CDR3 consists of 16 residues. CDR3 protein: CASSLEGLRVAETQYF.

Frequency places this clonotype as large. The V call is TRBV4-2, the J call TRBJ1-6; the TRBD1 assignment by TCRdb is unverifiable without DNA. The CDR3 runs to 16 residues. The germline gives CDR1 LGHNA, CDR2 YNFKEQ. The CDR3 sequence is CASSQDSGQNNSPLHF.

According to its frequency, this clonotype is medium-sized. This chain's CDR3 is CSVEGPSLNEQFF. V usage is TRBV29-1 and J usage is TRBJ2-1. Germline assignment: CDR1 SQVTM and CDR2 ANQGSEA. The CDR3 contains 13 residues.

Its frequency marks this clonotype as medium-sized. The chain recombines TRBV29-1 with TRBJ1-1. Germline CDR1 is SQVTM and CDR2 is ANQGSEA. The CDR3 length is 15 residues. The chain's CDR3 is CSVVEQIFYNTEAFF. Full variable domain (rest looked up from reference TRBV29-1 and TRBJ1-1): SAVISQKPSRDICQRGTSLTIQCQVDSQVTMMFWYRQQPGQSLTLIATANQGSEATYESGFVIDKFPISRPNLTFSTLTVSNMSPEDSSIYLCSVVEQIFYNTEAFFGQGTRLTVV.

The V gene is TRBV6-1, the J gene TRBJ1-2; TCRdb selects TRBD1, and the lack of DNA leaves this call unchecked. The germline V gene encodes CDR1 MNHNS and CDR2 SASEGT. This CDR3 is built from 15 residues. The CDR3 loop is CASSLQGAPNYGYTF.

This clonotype is classed as large by frequency. This chain connects TRBV28 to TRBJ2-7; TCRdb's D call of TRBD2 is untestable without DNA. Germline V CDR1 and CDR2: MDHEN, SYDVKM. The CDR3 runs 14 residues. CDR3 protein: CASSSGLAPHEQYF.

Frequency places this clonotype as large. The chain couples TRBV15 to TRBJ1-6; lacking DNA, the TRBD1 call made by TCRdb goes unchecked. This CDR3 region has 16 residues. CDR1 LNHNV and CDR2 YYDKDF come from the germline V gene (reference sequence). The CDR3 spells CATSRGSTGYNSPLHF.

Its frequency marks this clonotype as medium-sized. The J gene is TRBJ1-2, the V gene TRBV4-3; TCRdb reports TRBD1, a call that lacks DNA to check it against. The CDR3 sequence is 15 residues long. CDR1 and CDR2 (germline): LGHNA, YSLEER. The CDR3: CASSPDSPGGYGYTF.

This clonotype shows up as medium-sized (0.01 to 0.1%) by frequency. The chain is built from TRBV7-9 and TRBJ2-7; checking the TCRdb D call of TRBD1 is not possible without DNA. This CDR3 has 16 amino acids. From germline, CDR1 is SEHNR and CDR2 FQNEAQ (reference sequence). This chain's CDR3 is CASSARDRGILYEQYF. Filled out from reference TRBV7-9 and TRBJ2-7, the complete variable domain reads DTGVSQNPRHKITKRGQNVTFRCDPISEHNRLYWYRQTLGQGPEFLTYFQNEAQLEKSRLLSDRFSAERPKGSFSTLEIQRTEQGDSAMYLCASSARDRGILYEQYFGPGTRLTVT.

In terms of frequency, this clonotype is medium-sized. J is TRBJ1-1 and V is TRBV11-2; TCRdb's D call, TRBD1, is unchecked because there is no DNA. Germline V lookup: CDR1 SGHAT, CDR2 FQNNGV. The CDR3 loop spans 13 amino acids. CDR3 residues: CASSGRGVTEAFF.

This clonotype ranks as medium-sized in terms of frequency. V usage is TRBV27 and J usage is TRBJ2-7. This CDR3 comprises 12 residues. Germline V CDR1 and CDR2: MNHEY, SMNVEV (reference sequence). This chain's CDR3 is CASRHMDYEQYF.

This clonotype is classed as medium-sized by frequency. The V and J genes are TRBV19 and TRBJ1-5; TCRdb's D call, TRBD1, is unchecked because there is no DNA. Germline V gives CDR1 LNHDA, CDR2 SQIVND (reference sequence). The CDR3 loop spans 13 amino acids. The CDR3 sequence: CASSRQGGQPQHF.

Judged by frequency, this clonotype is large. The chain uses TRBV11-2 and TRBJ2-3; TCRdb's D gene call, TRBD2, goes unchecked for lack of DNA. This CDR3 has 18 amino acids. In germline, CDR1 is SGHAT, CDR2 FQNNGV. CDR3 amino acids: CASSLGAYSGGDTDTQYF.

This clonotype is deemed medium-sized by its frequency. V and J are TRBV18 and TRBJ1-2. Germline-derived CDR1 and CDR2 are KGHSH and LQKENI. This CDR3 region has 15 residues. The CDR3 loop is CASSPLGTSVTGYTF.

This clonotype shows up as large (0.1 to 1%) by frequency. The V and J genes are TRBV18 and TRBJ1-5. The CDR3 covers 13 residues. The V gene's germline CDR1 is KGHSH and CDR2 LQKENI. The CDR3 region is CASSPGTNQPQHF.